The 21 T cell receptor beta chains below come from one sample, sequenced in a study of blood T cell repertoires in COVID-19. Repertoires were generated with immunoSEQ multiplex PCR, while TCRdb's copy carries only in-frame clones and drops some. The top ten clones hold 10% to 15% of a sample with around 300,000 clones, 85% of them seen once. Sequencing was done on a sample of peripheral blood. The receptors were sampled from a human donor in a cohort sampled during active COVID-19.

The chain links TRBV4-3 to TRBJ2-7; TRBD2 matches 8 bases. The CDR3 is made up of 18 amino acids. The V gene's germline CDR1 is LGHNA and CDR2 YSLEER. The ends lost 0 bases at V and 5 bases at J; junction bases unmatched: 15. CDR3 sequence (DNA): TGCGCCAGCAGCCAAGATCACAGGACCAAAGCGGGAGTAAACGAGCAGTACTTC. It codes for CASSQDHRTKAGVNEQYF.

The rearrangement links TRBV10-3 to TRBJ2-3; tentatively, D is TRBD2 (6 bases). Germline loops: CDR1 ENHRY, CDR2 SYGVKD. The ends were cut back, 0 bases at V and 0 bases at J, with 7 bases in the middle. CDR3 length: 15 residues. This CDR3 reads CAISESSGSTDTQYF. In nucleotides, the CDR3 is TGTGCCATCAGTGAGTCGAGCGGGAGCACAGATACGCAGTATTTT.

This chain joins TRBV9 and TRBJ2-1; 8 bases line up with TRBD2. V lost 2 bases, J lost 6 bases, and 4 bases stayed unmatched. This CDR3 has 14 residues. Looked up from germline, CDR1 is SGDLS and CDR2 is YYNGEE. CDR3 in amino acids: CASSVRGRSNEQFF. CDR3 nucleotides: TGTGCCAGCAGCGTGCGCGGGAGGTCCAATGAGCAGTTCTTC.

This rearrangement joins TRBV15 to TRBJ2-1; 15 bases map to TRBD2. Looked up from germline, CDR1 is LNHNV and CDR2 is YYDKDF (reference sequence). V lost 3 bases to trimming and J lost 0 bases; unmatched junction nucleotides: 9. The CDR3 sequence is 20 residues long. The CDR3 nucleotides are TGTGCCACCAGCAGTGAGGGCGGACTAGCGGGAGGGAGCTCCTACAATGAGCAGTTCTTC. Its translation: CATSSEGGLAGGSSYNEQFF.

V usage is TRBV9 and J usage is TRBJ1-1, with a possible D match to TRBD1 (5 bases). The CDR3 consists of 15 residues. Germline V gives CDR1 SGDLS, CDR2 YYNGEE. With 1 base removed from V and 1 base from J, the gap between germline ends came to 11 bases. The CDR3 sequence: CASSVISGGNTEAFF. The CDR3 DNA follows: TGTGCCAGCAGCGTAATTAGCGGGGGGAACACTGAAGCTTTCTTT.

The V and J genes are TRBV28 and TRBJ2-5, with TRBD1 matching 9 bases. This CDR3 spans 16 amino acids. CDR1 MDHEN and CDR2 SYDVKM come from the germline V gene. V trimming: 5 bases; J trimming: 1 base; junction bases outside the gene matches: 8. The CDR3 DNA follows: TGTGCCAGCAGTCCCCCCCCGGGACAGGGCCAAGAGACCCAGTACTTC. Amino acids: CASSPPPGQGQETQYF.

The chain employs TRBV7-9 and TRBJ2-7, with D possibly being TRBD2 (5 bases). The ends were cut back, 2 bases at V and 6 bases at J, with 8 bases in the middle. Germline V CDR1 and CDR2: SEHNR, FQNEAQ (reference sequence). The CDR3 has 12 residues. The CDR3 nucleotides are TGTGCCAGCAGCTTAACTAGTTTCGAGCAGTACTTC. It specifies CASSLTSFEQYF.

The chain couples TRBV2 to TRBJ1-5; D perhaps matches TRBD1 (5 bases). Germline V gives CDR1 SNHLY, CDR2 FYNNEI. The CDR3 covers 14 residues. V lost 1 base and J lost 7, with 11 bases in between. CDR3 coding DNA: TGTGCCAGCAGTGAAGTCAGGGTAGGGCAGCCCCAGCATTTT. It specifies CASSEVRVGQPQHF.

The rearrangement uses TRBV4-1 and TRBJ1-2, with D possibly being TRBD1 (5 bases). Looked up from germline, CDR1 is MGHRA and CDR2 is YSYEKL. The V end lost 3 bases, the J end lost 7 bases, and 12 bases lay between the germline ends. The CDR3 totals 13 residues. CDR3 bases: TGCGCCAGCAGCCAGACAGCTTGGGCTGGCTACACCTTC. Protein sequence: CASSQTAWAGYTF.

The V call is TRBV7-7, the J call TRBJ2-5; maybe TRBD2 (7 bases). The length of the CDR3 is 15 residues. V dropped 5 bases and J dropped 2 bases, with 15 bases sitting between them. Germline CDR1 SSHAT, CDR2 FNYEAQ (reference sequence). CDR3 sequence (DNA): TGTGCCAGCAGCCTCTTAGGGGGGGGGCAAGAGACCCAGTACTTC. It yields the protein CASSLLGGGQETQYF.

A single count supports this clone. The V call is TRBV9, the J call TRBJ1-1, with D hard to call. The CDR3 extends over 15 amino acids. Germline-derived CDR1 and CDR2 are SGDLS and YYNGEE. The ends were cut back, 0 bases at V and 1 base at J, with 10 bases in the middle. In nucleotides, the CDR3 is TGTGCCAGCAGCGTAGTCAGTTGGTCGAACACTGAAGCTTTCTTT. Protein product: CASSVVSWSNTEAFF.

The chain uses TRBV24-1 and TRBJ2-1, with D tentatively TRBD1 (6 bases). Trimming took 4 bases from V and 8 from J, leaving 20 bases between them. Germline assignment: CDR1 KGHDR and CDR2 SFDVKD. There are 16 residues in the CDR3. CDR3 in amino acids: CATSDPGTGISDEQFF. CDR3 nucleotides: TGTGCCACCAGTGACCCCGGAACAGGGATTAGCGATGAGCAGTTCTTC.

V is TRBV13 and J is TRBJ2-1, with 8 bases that match TRBD2. The CDR3 is 14 amino acids. V gave up 5 bases and J gave up 7 bases; unmatched junction bases: 7. The germline CDR1 and CDR2 sequences are PRHDT and FYEKMQ (reference sequence). CDR3 DNA sequence: TGTGCCAGCAGCGCCTTACTAGCGGCTAATGAGCAGTTCTTC. Protein sequence: CASSALLAANEQFF.

Only a few counts were recorded for this clone. V and J are TRBV5-1 and TRBJ2-1, with 10 positions matching TRBD2. The CDR3 sequence is 14 residues long. Germline CDR1 is SGHRS and CDR2 is YFSETQ. J gave up 10 bases and V 7 bases, and 11 bases lay outside the gene matches. This CDR3 is CASSAGLAGEEQFF. DNA for the CDR3: TGCGCCAGCTCGGCCGGGCTAGCGGGAGAAGAGCAGTTCTTC.

V usage is TRBV4-1 and J usage is TRBJ2-3; D unresolved. The germline V gene has CDR1 MGHRA and CDR2 YSYEKL. The CDR3 consists of 13 residues. The germline V and J ends were trimmed by 1 base and 6 bases, with 8 bases remaining between them. Here the CDR3 reads CASSQGAGDTQYF. The CDR3 DNA reads TGCGCCAGCAGCCAAGGCGCAGGTGATACGCAGTATTTT.

V and J are TRBV5-1 and TRBJ1-4; TRBD1 matches 8 bases. The CDR3 extends over 14 amino acids. The germline gives CDR1 SGHRS, CDR2 YFSETQ. J was trimmed by 8 bases and V by 0 bases; bases with no gene match: 3. The CDR3 protein is CASSLGQGLEKLFF. The CDR3 bases are TGCGCCAGCAGCTTGGGACAGGGGTTAGAAAAACTGTTTTTT.

V gene TRBV21-1 combines with J gene TRBJ1-4; the D call in the table, TRBD1, was not verified against the DNA. TRBV21-1 is shown as a pseudogene. The CDR3 runs 15 residues. CDR3: CASSLGGTGEEKLFF. The DNA for the CDR3 is TGTGCCAGCAGCCTAGGAGGGACAGGGGAGGAAAAACTGTTTTTT.

This sequence joins TRBV9 and TRBJ1-2; 8 nucleotides line up with TRBD1. Germline V CDR1 and CDR2: SGDLS, YYNGEE. J was trimmed by 4 bases and V by 0 bases; bases with no gene match: 5. The CDR3 extends over 15 amino acids. As DNA, the CDR3 is TGTGCCAGCAGCGTAGCCCCGGACAGGGCCTATGGCTACACCTTC. It translates to CASSVAPDRAYGYTF. Variable domain in full (rest from reference TRBV9 and TRBJ1-2): DSGVTQTPKHLITATGQRVTLRCSPRSGDLSVYWYQQSLDQGLQFLIQYYNGEERAKGNILERFSAQQFPDLHSELNLSSLELGDSALYFCASSVAPDRAYGYTFGSGTRLTVV.

This rearrangement joins TRBV6-5 to TRBJ2-7; D perhaps matches TRBD1 (6 bases). CDR3 length equals 14 residues. Deletions cut 7 bases from V and 1 base from J, with 14 bases between. Germline V CDR1 and CDR2: MNHEY, SVGAGI. The CDR3 DNA sequence: TGTGCCAGCAACCCAGCCGGACAGTCCTACGAGCAGTACTTC. It yields the protein CASNPAGQSYEQYF.

The chain has TRBV7-2 and TRBJ1-2; no reliable D call. CDR1 and CDR2 from the germline V gene are SGHTA and FQGNSA. There are 17 residues in the CDR3. Trimming cost V 1 base and J 2 bases, with 17 bases left between them. CDR3 nucleotides: TGTGCCAGCAGCTTAGTTGTGGGGAGGCAGAGAAACTATGGCTACACCTTC. It yields the protein CASSLVVGRQRNYGYTF.

This chain uses TRBV7-8 with TRBJ1-1; D is possibly TRBD1 (6 bases). This CDR3 region has 12 residues. The germline V gene has CDR1 SGHVS and CDR2 FQNEAQ. The V end was cut by 5 bases, the J end by 10 bases, with 14 bases between. The CDR3 spells CASSPGGAGAFF. In DNA, the CDR3 is TGTGCCAGCAGCCCGGGGGGCGCAGGAGCTTTCTTT.